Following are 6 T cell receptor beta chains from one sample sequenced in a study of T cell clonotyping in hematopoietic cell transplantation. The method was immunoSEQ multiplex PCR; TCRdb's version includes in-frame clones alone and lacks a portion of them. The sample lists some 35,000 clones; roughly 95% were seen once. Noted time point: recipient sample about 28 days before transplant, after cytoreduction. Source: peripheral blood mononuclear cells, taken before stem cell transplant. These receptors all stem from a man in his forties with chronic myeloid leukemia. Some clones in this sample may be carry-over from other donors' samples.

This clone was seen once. CDR3 amino acids: CASSIGGQRIGSNQPQHF. CDR3 nucleotides: TGTGCCAGTAGTATCGGCGGACAACGGATCGGGAGCAATCAGCCCCAGCATTTT. The chain carries TRBV19 and TRBJ1-5, with D maybe TRBD1 (5 bases). The CDR3 totals 18 residues. Germline assignment: CDR1 LNHDA and CDR2 SQIVND (reference sequence). The germline V and J ends were trimmed by 3 bases and 1 base, with 19 bases remaining between them.

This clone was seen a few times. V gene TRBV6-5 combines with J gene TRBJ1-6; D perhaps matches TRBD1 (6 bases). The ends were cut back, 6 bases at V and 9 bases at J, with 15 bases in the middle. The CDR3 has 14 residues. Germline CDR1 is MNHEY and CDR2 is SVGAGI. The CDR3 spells CASSRGLRGSPLHF. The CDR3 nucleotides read TGTGCCAGCAGCCGCGGCCTCAGGGGTTCACCCCTCCACTTT.

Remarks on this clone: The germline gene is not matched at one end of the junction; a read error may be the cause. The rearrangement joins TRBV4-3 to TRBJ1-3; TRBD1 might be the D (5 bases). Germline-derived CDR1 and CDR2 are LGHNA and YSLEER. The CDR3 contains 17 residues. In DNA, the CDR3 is TGCGCCAGCAGTCAAGGGGTTGCCACTCCAACCGGAAACACCATATATTTT. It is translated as CASSQGVATPTGNTIYF.

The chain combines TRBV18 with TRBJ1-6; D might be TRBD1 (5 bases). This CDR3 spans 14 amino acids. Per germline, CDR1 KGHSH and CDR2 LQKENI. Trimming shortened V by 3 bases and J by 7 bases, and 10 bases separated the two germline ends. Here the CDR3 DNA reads TGTGCCAGCTCACCCATGGGGGGAAATTCACCCCTCCACTTT. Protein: CASSPMGGNSPLHF.

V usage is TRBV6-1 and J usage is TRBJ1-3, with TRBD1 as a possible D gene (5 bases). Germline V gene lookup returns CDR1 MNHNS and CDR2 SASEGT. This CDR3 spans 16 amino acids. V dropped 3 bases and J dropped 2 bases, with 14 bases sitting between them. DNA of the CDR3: TGTGCCAGCAGTGACCGCAGAAGGGGCGCTGGAAACACCATATATTTT. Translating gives CASSDRRRGAGNTIYF.

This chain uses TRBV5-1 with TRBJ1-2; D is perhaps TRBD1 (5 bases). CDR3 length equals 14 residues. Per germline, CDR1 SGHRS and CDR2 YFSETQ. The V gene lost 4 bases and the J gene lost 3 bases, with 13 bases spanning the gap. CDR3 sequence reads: CASSPQGADYGYTF. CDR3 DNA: TGCGCCAGCAGCCCCCAAGGGGCGGACTATGGCTACACCTTC.